What follows are 20 T cell receptor beta chains derived from one specimen sequenced in a study of T cells after yellow fever vaccination. TCRdb itself ran the 5' RACE reads through MiXCR, one entry per CDR3 protein. This table has around 25,000 distinct CDR3 sequences, 3.4% appearing once. The sequences come from PBMCs, either bulk or a sorted T-cell subset (CD4+, CD8+, memory, or dextramer-sorted; not recorded which), collected about 49 days after the first yellow fever vaccination. Source of these receptors: a man between 18 and 29 years old who received the YFV17D yellow fever vaccine.

This clonotype was counted many times. J is TRBJ2-2 and V is TRBV18; 13 bases are shared with TRBD2. This CDR3 contains 18 residues. J gave up 6 bases and V 3 bases, and 10 bases lay outside the gene matches. Germline CDR1 is KGHSH and CDR2 is LQKENI. CDR3 nucleotide sequence: TGTGCCAGCTCACCGAGGACTAGCGGGGGAACAGGAGCCGGGGAGCTGTTTTTT. This encodes CASSPRTSGGTGAGELFF.

This clonotype was observed at least ten times. This chain links TRBV7-2 with TRBJ2-3; D is undetermined. Trimming removed 6 bases at V and 4 bases at J, with 14 bases between. This CDR3 region has 14 residues. The germline gives CDR1 SGHTA, CDR2 FQGNSA. DNA of the CDR3: TGTGCCAGCAGTGCCTGGGTAGCTGCAGATACGCAGTATTTT. This sequence encodes CASSAWVAADTQYF.

This clonotype was recorded many times. The genes are TRBV7-2 and TRBJ2-5; no definite D call. The CDR3 totals 14 residues. Germline V gene lookup returns CDR1 SGHTA and CDR2 FQGNSA. V lost 0 bases, J lost 4 bases, and 9 bases lay in between. The CDR3, as DNA: TGTGCCAGCAGCTTAGCGCCTTACGGAGAGACCCAGTACTTC. This sequence encodes CASSLAPYGETQYF.

The gene calls are TRBV7-2 and TRBJ1-3; 9 bases map to TRBD1. Germline V gene sequence: CDR1 SGHTA, CDR2 FQGNSA. V shed 6 bases and J 4 bases; nucleotides not matched to a gene: 13. The CDR3 spans 17 residues. CDR3 nucleotides: TGTGCCAGCAGGTCCAGACAGGGGGGATCGGCGGGAAACACCATATATTTT. Amino acids: CASRSRQGGSAGNTIYF. Drawing the rest from reference TRBV7-2 and TRBJ1-3, the complete variable domain is GAGVSQSPSNKVTEKGKDVELRCDPISGHTALYWYRQSLGQGLEFLIYFQGNSAPDKSGLPSDRFSAERTGGSVSTLTIQRTQQEDSAVYLCASRSRQGGSAGNTIYFGEGSWLTVV.

This clonotype was seen many times. The chain has TRBV6-5 and TRBJ2-5; TRBD1 matches 7 bases. Unmatched junction bases numbered 9, after V lost 6 bases and J lost 2 bases. Germline CDR1 reads MNHEY; CDR2 reads SVGAGI. This CDR3 has 15 residues. CDR3 protein: CASRGSKTGQETQYF. As DNA, the CDR3 is TGTGCCAGCAGGGGGAGTAAGACAGGGCAAGAGACCCAGTACTTC.

In this sample, this clonotype turned up many times. The J gene is TRBJ2-1, the V gene TRBV15; 8 bases match TRBD2. Germline lookup yields CDR1 LNHNV and CDR2 YYDKDF (reference sequence). With 7 bases clipped from V and 7 bases from J, the junction kept 6 bases outside the gene matches. The CDR3 is made up of 13 amino acids. CDR3 protein: CATILSGGNEQFF. CDR3 DNA: TGTGCCACCATCCTTTCGGGGGGGAATGAGCAGTTCTTC.

This clonotype was observed at least ten times. Here the CDR3 reads CASSLARGGFQETQYF. The DNA of the CDR3 is TGTGCCAGCAGCTTAGCTAGGGGCGGGTTTCAAGAGACCCAGTACTTC. The chain recombines TRBV7-2 with TRBJ2-5, with D possibly called TRBD1 or TRBD2 (5 bases each). Germline V gene lookup returns CDR1 SGHTA and CDR2 FQGNSA. V gave up 0 bases and J gave up 2 bases, with 13 bases separating them. This CDR3 contains 16 residues.

This clonotype was detected many times. This sequence joins TRBV7-2 and TRBJ1-5; D remains ambiguous. Germline V lookup: CDR1 SGHTA, CDR2 FQGNSA. V lost 4 bases to trimming and J lost 5 bases, with 9 bases between them. This CDR3 spans 13 amino acids. The CDR3: CASSWSGYQPQHF. Here the CDR3 DNA reads TGTGCCAGCAGCTGGTCGGGGTATCAGCCCCAGCATTTT.

On this clonotype itself: A read error may explain this, as a much larger clone is one base away. J is TRBJ2-2 and V is TRBV20-1, with D perhaps matching TRBD2 (6 bases). Germline CDR1 reads DFQATT; CDR2 reads SNEGSKA (reference sequence). This CDR3 has 16 residues. The CDR3 loop reads CCASEDSGASTGELFF. The DNA of the CDR3 is TGCTGTGCTAGTGAGGATTCGGGAGCCAGCACCGGGGAGCTGTTTTTT.

At least ten counts were recorded for this clonotype. The V call is TRBV5-1, the J call TRBJ2-2, with 8 bases matching TRBD1. The V gene's germline CDR1 is SGHRS and CDR2 YFSETQ. The CDR3 has 15 amino acids. The V gene end was trimmed by 2 bases and the J gene end by 4 bases; junction bases not matched to a gene: 4. The CDR3 DNA reads TGCGCCAGCAGCTTCACAGGGGGTATCACCGGGGAGCTGTTTTTT. Amino acid sequence: CASSFTGGITGELFF.

There are many counts of this clonotype. V usage is TRBV20-1 and J usage is TRBJ2-1; 7 bases line up with TRBD2. This CDR3 is 15 amino acids long. Germline trimming cut 4 bases from V and 0 bases from J; bases unmatched to any gene: 6. Germline V gene sequence: CDR1 DFQATT, CDR2 SNEGSKA (reference sequence). The CDR3 bases are TGCAGTGCTAAGACCGGGACTACCTCCTACAATGAGCAGTTCTTC. Translation gives CSAKTGTTSYNEQFF.

This clonotype was recorded many times. The chain uses TRBV7-2 and TRBJ2-5; possibly TRBD1 for D (6 bases). The germline V gene has CDR1 SGHTA and CDR2 FQGNSA. The CDR3 totals 17 residues. Trimming removed 0 bases at V and 5 bases at J, with 19 bases between. The CDR3 loop reads CASSLANEWAGEETQYF. CDR3 DNA: TGTGCCAGCAGCTTAGCCAACGAATGGGCAGGGGAGGAGACCCAGTACTTC.

This clonotype was detected ten times or more. The V call is TRBV5-1, the J call TRBJ2-5, with 9 bases aligning to TRBD2. Germline loops: CDR1 SGHRS, CDR2 YFSETQ. CDR3 length equals 17 residues. V trimming: 0 bases; J trimming: 5 bases; junction bases outside the gene matches: 11. CDR3 in DNA: TGCGCCAGCAGCTTGGTAATCGGCGGGGGGGCCACGGAGACCCAGTACTTC. Its translation: CASSLVIGGGATETQYF. Complete variable domain (other parts from reference TRBV5-1 and TRBJ2-5): KAGVTQTPRYLIKTRGQQVTLSCSPISGHRSVSWYQQTPGQGLQFLFEYFSETQRNKGNFPGRFSGRQFSNSRSEMNVSTLELGDSALYLCASSLVIGGGATETQYFGPGTRLLVL.

In this sample, this clonotype turned up many times. V and J are TRBV4-1 and TRBJ1-2; D is unresolved. V was shortened by 3 bases and J by 8 bases, with 13 bases between the two germline ends. The CDR3 is 13 residues long. CDR1 and CDR2 from the germline V gene are MGHRA and YSYEKL. CDR3 sequence (DNA): TGCGCCAGCAGCCACGACACACCGAAGGGCTACACCTTC. This translates into CASSHDTPKGYTF.

This clonotype was recorded many times. The chain joins TRBV18 to TRBJ2-5; unclear D gene. V gave up 2 bases and J gave up 0 bases, with 7 bases separating them. Germline V gene data show CDR1 as KGHSH and CDR2 as LQKENI. The CDR3 has 14 residues. As DNA, the CDR3 is TGTGCCAGCTCACCAGACCGGAACCAAGAGACCCAGTACTTC. This sequence encodes CASSPDRNQETQYF.

This clonotype has a count of ten or more. V and J are TRBV5-1 and TRBJ2-3; D is uncertain. V lost 3 bases and J 2 bases, leaving 7 bases between the germline ends. Per germline, CDR1 SGHRS and CDR2 YFSETQ. CDR3 length: 13 residues. The CDR3 coding sequence is TGCGCCAGCAGCTCCCCTACCACAGATACGCAGTATTTT. It codes for CASSSPTTDTQYF. The full variable domain, with the rest looked up from reference TRBV5-1 and TRBJ2-3, is KAGVTQTPRYLIKTRGQQVTLSCSPISGHRSVSWYQQTPGQGLQFLFEYFSETQRNKGNFPGRFSGRQFSNSRSEMNVSTLELGDSALYLCASSSPTTDTQYFGPGTRLTVL.

The chain is built from TRBV6-1 and TRBJ2-2; TRBD1 aligns across 8 bases. The CDR3 covers 14 residues. Germline lookup yields CDR1 MNHNS and CDR2 SASEGT. Trimming cost V 4 bases and J 4 bases; bases outside gene matches: 2. The CDR3 reads CASSVDRATGELFF. CDR3 sequence (DNA): TGTGCCAGCAGTGTGGACAGGGCCACCGGGGAGCTGTTTTTT.

Many counts were recorded for this clonotype. Here the CDR3 DNA reads TGCGCCAGCAGCCAAGAGGTGCGGGGGGGCGCAGAGACCCAGTACTTC. Translation: CASSQEVRGGAETQYF. This chain connects TRBV4-3 to TRBJ2-5, with TRBD2 matching over 9 bases. V dropped 0 bases and J dropped 4; count of bases not matched to a gene: 6. The CDR3 sequence is 16 residues long. From germline, CDR1 is LGHNA and CDR2 YSLEER.

This clonotype was observed at least ten times. The J gene is TRBJ1-1, the V gene TRBV5-1; D uncertain. The germline V gene has CDR1 SGHRS and CDR2 YFSETQ. Trimming took 2 bases from V and 2 from J, leaving 7 bases between them. The length of the CDR3 is 13 residues. The CDR3 reads CASSFYGNTEAFF. DNA for the CDR3: TGCGCCAGCAGCTTTTACGGTAACACTGAAGCTTTCTTT.

This clonotype was seen a few times. With a much larger clone just one base away, this may be a read error. V and J are TRBV12-3 or TRBV12-4 and TRBJ2-3, with unresolved D. V was cut by 10 bases and J by 4 bases, with 15 bases left in between. The CDR3 is 13 residues long. The CDR3 DNA sequence: TGTGCCACTAAGCGTTCCGGATCAGATACGCAGTATTTT. This translates into CATKRSGSDTQYF.